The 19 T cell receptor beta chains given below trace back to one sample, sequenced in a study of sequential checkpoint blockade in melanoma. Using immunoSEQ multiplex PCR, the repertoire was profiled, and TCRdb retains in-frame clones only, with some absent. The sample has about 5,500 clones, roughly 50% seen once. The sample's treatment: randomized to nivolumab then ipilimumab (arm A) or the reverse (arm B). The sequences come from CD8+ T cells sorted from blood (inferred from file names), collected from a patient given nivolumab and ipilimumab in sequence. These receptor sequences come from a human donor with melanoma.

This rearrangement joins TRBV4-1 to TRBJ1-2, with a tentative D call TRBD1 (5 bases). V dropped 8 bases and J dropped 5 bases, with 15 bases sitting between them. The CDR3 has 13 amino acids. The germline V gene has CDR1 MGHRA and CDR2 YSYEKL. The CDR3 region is CASPGRGDYGYTF. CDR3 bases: TGCGCCAGCCCCGGACGGGGGGATTATGGCTACACCTTC.

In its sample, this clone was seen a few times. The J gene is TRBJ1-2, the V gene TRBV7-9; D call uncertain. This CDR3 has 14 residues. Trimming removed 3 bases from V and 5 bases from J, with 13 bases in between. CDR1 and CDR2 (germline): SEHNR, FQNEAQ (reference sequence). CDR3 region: CASSFGTDAYGYTF. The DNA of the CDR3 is TGTGCCAGCAGCTTTGGTACAGACGCTTATGGCTACACCTTC.

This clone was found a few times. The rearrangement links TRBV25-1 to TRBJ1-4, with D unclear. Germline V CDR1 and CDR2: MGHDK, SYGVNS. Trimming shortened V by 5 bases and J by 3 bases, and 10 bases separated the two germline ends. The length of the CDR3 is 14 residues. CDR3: CASSYSASNEKLFF. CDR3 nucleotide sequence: TGTGCCAGCAGTTACAGTGCCTCTAATGAAAAACTGTTTTTT.

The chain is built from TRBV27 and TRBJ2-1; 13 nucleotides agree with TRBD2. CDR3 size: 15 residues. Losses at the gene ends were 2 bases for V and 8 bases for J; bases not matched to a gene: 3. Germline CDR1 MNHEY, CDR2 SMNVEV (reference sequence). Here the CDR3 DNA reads TGTGCCAGCAGTTTAACTAGCGGGAGGGCCGATGAGCAGTTCTTC. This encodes CASSLTSGRADEQFF.

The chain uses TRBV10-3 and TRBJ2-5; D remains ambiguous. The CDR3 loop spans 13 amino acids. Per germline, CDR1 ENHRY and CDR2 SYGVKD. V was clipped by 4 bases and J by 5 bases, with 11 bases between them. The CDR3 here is CAISGLEVETQYF. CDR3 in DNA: TGTGCCATCAGTGGGCTAGAGGTTGAGACCCAGTACTTC.

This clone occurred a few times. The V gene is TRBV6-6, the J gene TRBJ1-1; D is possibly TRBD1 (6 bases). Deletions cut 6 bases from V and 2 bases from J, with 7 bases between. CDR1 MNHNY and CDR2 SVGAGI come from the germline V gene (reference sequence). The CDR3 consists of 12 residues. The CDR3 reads CASRQGNTEAFF. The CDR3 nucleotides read TGTGCCAGCAGACAGGGAAACACTGAAGCTTTCTTT.

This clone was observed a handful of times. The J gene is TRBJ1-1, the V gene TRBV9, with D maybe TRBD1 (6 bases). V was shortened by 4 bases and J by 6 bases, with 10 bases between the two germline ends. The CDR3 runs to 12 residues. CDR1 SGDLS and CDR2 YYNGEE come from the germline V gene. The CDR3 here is CASSPQGSEAFF. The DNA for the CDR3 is TGTGCCAGCAGCCCCCAGGGGTCTGAAGCTTTCTTT.

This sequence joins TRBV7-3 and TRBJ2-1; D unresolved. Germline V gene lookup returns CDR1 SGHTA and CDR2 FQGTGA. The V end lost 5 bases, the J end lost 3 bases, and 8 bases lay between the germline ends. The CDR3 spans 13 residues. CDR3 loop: CASSHNNYNEQFF. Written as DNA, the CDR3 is TGTGCCAGCAGCCACAACAACTACAATGAGCAGTTCTTC.

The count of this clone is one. The CDR3 sequence is CATAEQTETQYF. Here the CDR3 DNA reads TGTGCCACTGCGGAACAAACGGAGACCCAGTACTTC. V and J are TRBV19 and TRBJ2-5, with no clear D. Germline V gene lookup returns CDR1 LNHDA and CDR2 SQIVND (reference sequence). Trimming stripped 10 bases from V and 5 bases from J, with 14 bases between. The CDR3 consists of 12 residues.

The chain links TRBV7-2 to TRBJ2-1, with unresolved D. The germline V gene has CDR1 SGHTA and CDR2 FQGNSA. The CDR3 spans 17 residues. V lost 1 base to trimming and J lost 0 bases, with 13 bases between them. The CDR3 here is CASSLGYGFSSYNEQFF. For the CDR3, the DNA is TGTGCCAGCAGCTTAGGGTATGGCTTCAGCTCCTACAATGAGCAGTTCTTC.

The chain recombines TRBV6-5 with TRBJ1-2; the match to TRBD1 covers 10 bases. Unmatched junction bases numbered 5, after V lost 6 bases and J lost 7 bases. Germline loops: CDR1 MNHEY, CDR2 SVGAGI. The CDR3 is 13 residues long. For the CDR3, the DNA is TGTGCCAGCAGCCCCGGGACAGGGGCTGGCTACACCTTC. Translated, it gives CASSPGTGAGYTF.

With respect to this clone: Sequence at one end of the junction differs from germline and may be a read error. The CDR3 loop is CAISEPGQGLKHPHF. CDR3 nucleotides: TGTGCCATCAGTGAGCCGGGACAGGGCCTAAAGCACCCGCACTTC. The V and J genes are TRBV10-3 and TRBJ2-5; 9 bases agree with TRBD1. The CDR3 extends over 15 amino acids. From germline, CDR1 is ENHRY and CDR2 SYGVKD.

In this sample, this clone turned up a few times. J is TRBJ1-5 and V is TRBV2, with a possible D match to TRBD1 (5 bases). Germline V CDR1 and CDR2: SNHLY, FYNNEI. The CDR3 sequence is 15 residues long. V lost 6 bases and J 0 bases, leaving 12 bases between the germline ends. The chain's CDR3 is CASSEDKNSNQPQHF. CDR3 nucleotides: TGTGCCAGCAGCGAGGACAAAAATAGCAATCAGCCCCAGCATTTT.

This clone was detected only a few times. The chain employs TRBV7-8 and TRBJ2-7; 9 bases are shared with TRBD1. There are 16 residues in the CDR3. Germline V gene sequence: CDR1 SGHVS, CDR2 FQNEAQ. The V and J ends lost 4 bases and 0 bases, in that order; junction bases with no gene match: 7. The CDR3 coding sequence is TGTGCCAGCAGCTCCATCCGGGACAGGGACTCCTACGAGCAGTACTTC. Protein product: CASSSIRDRDSYEQYF.

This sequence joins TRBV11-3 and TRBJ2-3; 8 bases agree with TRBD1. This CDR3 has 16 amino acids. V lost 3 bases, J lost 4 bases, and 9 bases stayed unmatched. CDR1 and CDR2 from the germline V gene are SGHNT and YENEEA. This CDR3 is CASSFSQGARADTQYF. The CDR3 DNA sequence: TGTGCCAGCAGCTTTAGTCAGGGGGCTAGGGCAGATACGCAGTATTTT.

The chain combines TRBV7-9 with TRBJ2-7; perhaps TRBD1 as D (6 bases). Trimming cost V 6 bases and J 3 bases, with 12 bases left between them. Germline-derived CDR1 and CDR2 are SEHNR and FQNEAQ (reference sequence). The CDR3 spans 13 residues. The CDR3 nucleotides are TGTGCCAGCAGAGCCGGGACAAGCTACGAGCAGTACTTC. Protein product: CASRAGTSYEQYF.

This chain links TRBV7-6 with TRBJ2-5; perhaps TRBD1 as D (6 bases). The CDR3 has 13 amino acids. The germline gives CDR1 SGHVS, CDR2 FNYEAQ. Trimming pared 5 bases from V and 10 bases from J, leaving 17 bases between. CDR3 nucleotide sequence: TGTGCCAGCAGCCCAACTAACAGGGTGGACCAGTACTTC. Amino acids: CASSPTNRVDQYF.

This CDR3 reads CASSLLAGAKNEQFF. The CDR3 nucleotides are TGTGCCAGCAGCCTACTAGCGGGAGCTAAGAATGAGCAGTTCTTC. The chain has TRBV6-5 and TRBJ2-1, with TRBD2 matching over 11 bases. The germline V gene has CDR1 MNHEY and CDR2 SVGAGI. The CDR3 has 15 residues. The V gene end was trimmed by 6 bases and the J gene end by 7 bases; junction bases not matched to a gene: 8.

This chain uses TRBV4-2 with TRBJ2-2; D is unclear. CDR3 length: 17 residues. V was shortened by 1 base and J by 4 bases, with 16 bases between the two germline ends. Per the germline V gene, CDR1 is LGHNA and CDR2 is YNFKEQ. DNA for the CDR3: TGTGCCAGCAGCCAAGGGCATCTGGAGATGAGCACCGGGGAGCTGTTTTTT. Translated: CASSQGHLEMSTGELFF.